The clone carrying this TCR beta chain was recorded a few times. No antigen is known for it. Primers: 60 Vbeta forward and 13 Jbeta reverse. Clones were read by immunoSEQ multiplex PCR, and TCRdb kept only the in-frame ones, dropping some. The table includes over 100,000 clones, around four fifths detected once. The data originate from a study of cytomegalovirus exposure and HLA in healthy donors. Regarding the study as a whole: A later analysis reported that several of the most significant clusters appeared to be linked to common viral pathogens, among them Epstein-Barr virus.

The germline gives CDR1 SGHVS, CDR2 FQNEAQ. V shed 5 bases and J shed 2 bases, with 18 bases lying between them. CDR3 length: 17 amino acids. This clonotype originated in a female donor in good health and CMV-seronegative. Sample: PBMCs. This rearrangement joins TRBV7-8 to TRBJ2-2; TRBD2 is a possible D gene (6 bases). CDR3 DNA: TGTGCCAGCAGCGACTCCCACGGCGCGGGAAACACCGGGGAGCTGTTTTTT. It encodes CASSDSHGAGNTGELFF.